The T cell receptor (beta chain) under discussion was sequenced for a study of blood T cell repertoires in COVID-19. Study background: Samples of COVID-19 (acute and convalescent) were obtained from the United States, Italy and Spain. PBMCs, B-cell-depleted T cells, or T cells provided the cDNA or gDNA that made up the material.

Original methodology: How many nucleated cells were present was estimated from reference gene primer amplification. Using immunoSEQ multiplex PCR, the repertoire was profiled, and TCRdb retains in-frame clones only, with some absent. The D gene and trimming were derived from the DNA, and the V and J assignments and clone size from that table. The sample has 200,000 or so clones; less than 90% are singletons. Per the germline V gene, CDR1 is DFQATT and CDR2 is SNEGSKA (reference sequence). V trimming: 3 bases; J trimming: 5 bases; junction bases outside the gene matches: 6. There are 13 residues in the CDR3.

The clonotype comes from a man aged 65-85 years with acute or convalescent COVID-19. The sample comprised peripheral blood. This sequence joins TRBV20-1 and TRBJ1-1, with 7 bases fitting TRBD1. CDR3 DNA sequence: TGCAGTGCTAGTTTACAGGGGTGGACTGAAGCTTTCTTT. This encodes CSASLQGWTEAFF.